This passage covers 24 T cell receptor beta chains from one sample sequenced in a study of blood T cell repertoires in COVID-19. TCRdb's copy holds only in-frame clones and misses some; the assay was immunoSEQ multiplex PCR. The sample consists of about 170,000 clones, just under 85% of them appearing once. The sample consisted of peripheral blood. The receptors here all came from a man aged 35 to 55 who had recovered from COVID-19.

V is TRBV19 and J is TRBJ1-4, with TRBD1 matching 7 bases. The CDR3 totals 15 residues. The trim removed 4 bases at V and 5 bases at J, leaving 7 bases unmatched. Germline CDR1 is LNHDA and CDR2 is SQIVND (reference sequence). The CDR3 coding sequence is TGTGCCAGTAGTACCTCGGGACAGCGAAATGAAAAACTGTTTTTT. This codes for CASSTSGQRNEKLFF. Complete variable domain (other parts from reference TRBV19 and TRBJ1-4): DGGITQSPKYLFRKEGQNVTLSCEQNLNHDAMYWYRQDPGQGLRLIYYSQIVNDFQKGDIAEGYSVSREKKESFPLTVTSAQKNPTAFYLCASSTSGQRNEKLFFGSGTQLSVL.

The V gene is TRBV10-1, the J gene TRBJ1-2; no clear D. Trimming took off 4 bases at V and 4 bases at J, with 16 bases between the two ends. The CDR3 runs 15 residues. Germline loops: CDR1 WNHNN, CDR2 SYGVQD (reference sequence). The CDR3 is CASSGRGWHLYGYTF. CDR3 DNA sequence: TGCGCCAGCAGTGGGCGGGGTTGGCACCTCTATGGCTACACCTTC.

This chain connects TRBV6-2 or TRBV6-3 to TRBJ1-5, with D uncertain. Trimming left V 6 bases short and J 0 bases short, with 15 bases between. The CDR3 totals 16 residues. In germline, CDR1 is MNHEY, CDR2 SVGEGT. CDR3 in amino acids: CASSRSVYGSNQPQHF. The CDR3 coding sequence is TGTGCCAGCAGCCGCAGCGTTTACGGTAGCAATCAGCCCCAGCATTTT.

The chain employs TRBV5-5 and TRBJ1-1; D unresolved. The CDR3 has 14 amino acids. In germline, CDR1 is SGHKS, CDR2 YYEKEE (reference sequence). The V gene lost 0 bases and the J gene lost 5 bases, with 11 bases spanning the gap. The DNA of the CDR3 is TGTGCCAGCAGCTTGGGTCTGGGAGGAACTGAAGCTTTCTTT. It codes for CASSLGLGGTEAFF.

The chain combines TRBV30 with TRBJ1-6; 7 bases match TRBD1. CDR3 length: 13 amino acids. Germline V lookup: CDR1 GTSNPN, CDR2 SVGIG (reference sequence). J lost 7 bases, V lost 2 bases, and 2 bases had no gene match. Here the CDR3 DNA reads TGTGCCTGGAGTTCACAGGGGAATTCACCCCTCCACTTT. Residues: CAWSSQGNSPLHF.

The V and J genes are TRBV24-1 and TRBJ2-1; weak D call: TRBD2 (6 bases). This CDR3 has 13 amino acids. The V gene's germline CDR1 is KGHDR and CDR2 SFDVKD. With 9 bases removed from V and 8 bases from J, the gap between germline ends came to 16 bases. Here the CDR3 DNA reads TGTGCCACCCGCGCTACCGGGGGTCATGAGCAGTTCTTC. It codes for CATRATGGHEQFF.

This clone was recorded only once. The rearrangement joins TRBV30 to TRBJ2-6, with 7 bases fitting TRBD1. The V gene's germline CDR1 is GTSNPN and CDR2 SVGIG (reference sequence). V was clipped by 5 bases and J by 2 bases; unmatched bases: 3. This CDR3 has 14 amino acids. In DNA form, the CDR3 reads TGTGCCTGGGAAACAGGGGCTGGGGCCAACGTCCTGACTTTC. Protein: CAWETGAGANVLTF.

The CDR3 region has the DNA TGTGCCAGCAGCCCCCTAGAGGCCCTCAATGAGCAGTTCTTC. Amino acids: CASSPLEALNEQFF. This rearrangement joins TRBV3-1 (or the pseudogene TRBV3-2) to TRBJ2-1; D remains ambiguous. Germline CDR1 reads LGHDT; CDR2 reads YNNKEL (reference sequence). This CDR3 contains 14 residues. Trimming took off 4 bases at V and 6 bases at J, with 13 bases between the two ends.

The gene calls are TRBV18 and TRBJ1-2; 7 nucleotides match TRBD1. The V gene's germline CDR1 is KGHSH and CDR2 LQKENI. Trimming removed 3 bases from V and 4 bases from J; junction bases left unmatched: 8. This CDR3 region has 15 residues. The CDR3 loop is CASSPGQQPSYGYTF. The CDR3 DNA sequence: TGTGCCAGCTCACCGGGACAGCAACCTTCCTATGGCTACACCTTC.

The CDR3 region has the DNA TGTGCCAGTAGTACCCGGGACAAGTACAATCAGCCCCAGCATTTT. This codes for CASSTRDKYNQPQHF. The chain recombines TRBV19 with TRBJ1-5; D may be TRBD1 (6 bases). The CDR3 length is 15 residues. The germline V and J ends were trimmed by 4 bases and 3 bases, with 13 bases remaining between them. The germline V gene has CDR1 LNHDA and CDR2 SQIVND (reference sequence). The full variable domain, its missing parts supplied by reference TRBV19 and TRBJ1-5, is DGGITQSPKYLFRKEGQNVTLSCEQNLNHDAMYWYRQDPGQGLRLIYYSQIVNDFQKGDIAEGYSVSREKKESFPLTVTSAQKNPTAFYLCASSTRDKYNQPQHFGDGTRLSIL.

The chain joins TRBV30 to TRBJ1-1; 8 nucleotides match TRBD1. V was pared by 5 bases and J by 11 bases, with 13 bases of the junction left unmatched. The CDR3 sequence is 13 residues long. Germline V gives CDR1 GTSNPN, CDR2 SVGIG (reference sequence). The CDR3 coding sequence is TGTGCCTGGGACGAGGCTGGGACAGGCGCCGCTTTCTTT. This sequence encodes CAWDEAGTGAAFF.

The chain couples TRBV11-3 to TRBJ2-5; 10 positions agree with TRBD1. CDR1 and CDR2 (germline): SGHNT, YENEEA. V shed 3 bases and J 5 bases; nucleotides not matched to a gene: 0. CDR3 length: 13 residues. This chain's CDR3 is CASSLGQGETQYF. CDR3 coding DNA: TGTGCCAGCAGCTTGGGACAGGGGGAGACCCAGTACTTC.

The CDR3 bases are TGTGCCAGCAGTAGCCCGGGACTAGCGGGAGGGGGAGATACGCAGTATTTT. It encodes CASSSPGLAGGGDTQYF. The genes are TRBV28 and TRBJ2-3, with 16 nucleotides matching TRBD2. The germline gives CDR1 MDHEN, CDR2 SYDVKM. Trimming removed 5 bases from V and 5 bases from J; junction bases left unmatched: 7. This CDR3 spans 17 amino acids.

This chain joins TRBV24-1 and TRBJ1-1; 7 bases match TRBD1. The germline V gene has CDR1 KGHDR and CDR2 SFDVKD. The junction had 8 bases not matched to a gene; V was cut back by 10 bases and J by 7 bases. The CDR3 extends over 12 amino acids. In nucleotides, the CDR3 is TGTGCCACGTCCGGGGGGGACAGTGAAGCTTTCTTT. Its translation: CATSGGDSEAFF.

This clone was recorded a few times. V and J are TRBV6-1 and TRBJ1-6, with 8 nucleotides matching TRBD1. CDR3 length equals 15 residues. Germline-derived CDR1 and CDR2 are MNHNS and SASEGT. The V gene end was trimmed by 2 bases and the J gene end by 6 bases; junction bases not matched to a gene: 3. CDR3 DNA: TGTGCCAGCAGTGAAAGACAGGGGCGTAATTCACCCCTCCACTTT. It codes for CASSERQGRNSPLHF.

The chain is built from TRBV18 and TRBJ1-2; no clear D. Trimming removed 2 bases at V and 7 bases at J, with 11 bases between. Germline values: CDR1 KGHSH, CDR2 LQKENI. CDR3 size: 13 residues. Here the CDR3 DNA reads TGTGCCAGCTCACCAGGAGGGTATGGTGGCTACACCTTC. It specifies CASSPGGYGGYTF.

This chain links TRBV2 with TRBJ2-5; D is unclear. Trimming pared 8 bases from V and 0 bases from J, leaving 10 bases between. Germline CDR1 is SNHLY and CDR2 is FYNNEI. This CDR3 spans 13 amino acids. The CDR3, as DNA: TGTGCCAGCCAAAGTAGAGACCAAGAGACCCAGTACTTC. It codes for CASQSRDQETQYF.

This clone has only a few counts. The chain links TRBV7-6 to TRBJ2-1; 7 nucleotides line up with TRBD1. Unmatched junction bases numbered 2, after V lost 2 bases and J lost 4 bases. The germline V gene encodes CDR1 SGHVS and CDR2 FNYEAQ. This CDR3 comprises 14 residues. This chain's CDR3 is CASSLPDRYNEQFF. In nucleotides, the CDR3 is TGTGCCAGCAGCTTACCGGACAGGTACAATGAGCAGTTCTTC. Supplemented by reference TRBV7-6 and TRBJ2-1, the full variable domain reads GAGVSQSPRYKVTKRGQDVALRCDPISGHVSLYWYRQALGQGPEFLTYFNYEAQQDKSGLPNDRFSAERPEGSISTLTIQRTEQRDSAMYRCASSLPDRYNEQFFGPGTRLTVL.

The chain couples TRBV5-6 to TRBJ2-5, with a possible D match to TRBD2 (7 bases). The V end lost 5 bases, the J end lost 7 bases, and 12 bases lay between the germline ends. Germline CDR1 reads SGHDT; CDR2 reads YYEEEE. CDR3 length: 12 residues. The CDR3 DNA reads as TGTGCCAGCAGTCACAGGGAGGGGACCCAGTACTTC. Protein sequence: CASSHREGTQYF.

This clone was seen a single time. The chain carries TRBV9 and TRBJ2-4, with TRBD2 as a possible D gene (6 bases). V was pared by 0 bases and J by 5 bases, with 9 bases between. This CDR3 is 14 amino acids long. Per germline, CDR1 SGDLS and CDR2 YYNGEE. Written as DNA, the CDR3 is TGTGCCAGCAGCGTAGCCGTAGCGGAAAACATTCAGTACTTC. This sequence encodes CASSVAVAENIQYF. Combining the CDR3 with reference TRBV9 and TRBJ2-4 gives the whole variable domain DSGVTQTPKHLITATGQRVTLRCSPRSGDLSVYWYQQSLDQGLQFLIQYYNGEERAKGNILERFSAQQFPDLHSELNLSSLELGDSALYFCASSVAVAENIQYFGAGTRLSVL.

The chain has TRBV11-2 and TRBJ2-5, with a weak D call TRBD1 (6 bases). Germline loops: CDR1 SGHAT, CDR2 FQNNGV. The CDR3 sequence is 13 residues long. V lost 5 bases and J lost 3, with 10 bases in between. The CDR3 loop reads CASSPGQEETQYF. CDR3 bases: TGTGCCAGCAGCCCGGGACAAGAAGAGACCCAGTACTTC.

The rearrangement joins TRBV21-1 to TRBJ2-7; the table's D call of TRBD1 was not tested on the DNA. TRBV21-1 is tagged as a pseudogene. The CDR3 is made up of 18 amino acids. CDR3 in amino acids: CASSKEGSGLRDAYEQYF. The CDR3 bases are TGTGCCAGCAGCAAAGAGGGGTCAGGGCTACGCGACGCCTACGAGCAGTACTTC.

The CDR3 DNA sequence: TGCGCCAGCAGCCAAGATAGGGCTAGCGGGACCCACACAGATACGCAGTATTTT. This codes for CASSQDRASGTHTDTQYF. The V gene is TRBV4-3, the J gene TRBJ2-3, with 9 positions matching TRBD2. The V and J ends lost 0 bases and 2 bases, in that order; junction bases with no gene match: 9. This CDR3 is 18 amino acids long. Per germline, CDR1 LGHNA and CDR2 YSLEER.

The rearrangement uses TRBV15 and TRBJ2-1, with 7 nucleotides matching TRBD2. Trimming at V came to 3 bases and at J to 7 bases, leaving 12 bases not matched to a gene. The length of the CDR3 is 16 residues. Per germline, CDR1 LNHNV and CDR2 YYDKDF (reference sequence). CDR3 residues: CATSSSRRLALNEQFF. CDR3 in DNA: TGTGCCACCAGCAGTTCCAGGAGACTAGCCTTAAATGAGCAGTTCTTC.